This T cell receptor beta chain was retrieved from a study of metastatic and nonmetastatic thyroid tumors. Study as a whole: Repertoires were compared across blood and tumor or nodule tissue from malignant and benign thyroid patients.

Findings and caveats of the study: According to reports, the diversity of TCR beta was significantly higher in malignant thyroid tumors than in benign nodules, and this held in both blood and tumor samples.

Per the original methods: Using the CDR3 differences seen across clinicopathological groups, the authors built a distant-metastasis classifier for papillary thyroid cancer, which was meant to discriminate distant-metastatic patients. Using MiXCR, TCRdb re-called clones from the PCR reads. The V and J calls and clone size come from TCRdb's table, not from the authors' own analysis. The sample shows 30,000 to 40,000 clones, about 31% of them seen only once. CDR1 is GTSNPN and CDR2 is SVGIG in the germline V gene (reference sequence). Deletions cut 6 bases from V and 0 bases from J, with 12 bases between. The CDR3 extends over 15 amino acids. Not a single patient had been given any form of treatment at any point before undergoing thyroid surgery. This clone was counted ten times or more. Its antigen is not known.

The sequenced material came from blood. The sequence was obtained from a female donor with papillary thyroid cancer or a benign thyroid nodule (not recorded which). Some clones in this sample may be carry-over from other donors' samples. The chain uses TRBV30 and TRBJ2-6; D is undetermined. The CDR3 bases are TGTGCCTGTGGAGCCCTAAGCTCTGGGGCCAACGTCCTGACTTTC. Translated, it gives CACGALSSGANVLTF.